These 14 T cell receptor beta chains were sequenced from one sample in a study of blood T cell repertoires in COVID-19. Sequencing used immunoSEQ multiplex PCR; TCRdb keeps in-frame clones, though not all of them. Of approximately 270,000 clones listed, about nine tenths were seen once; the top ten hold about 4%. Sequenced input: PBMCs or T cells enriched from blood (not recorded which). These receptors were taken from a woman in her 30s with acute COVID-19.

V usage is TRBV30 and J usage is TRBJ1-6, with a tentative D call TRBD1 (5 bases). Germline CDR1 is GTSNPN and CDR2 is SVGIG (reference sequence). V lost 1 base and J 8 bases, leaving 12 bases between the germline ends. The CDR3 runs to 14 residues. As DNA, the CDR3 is TGTGCCTGGAGTGCGAAGGGGTTTTATTCACCCCTCCACTTT. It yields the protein CAWSAKGFYSPLHF.

DNA for the CDR3: TGTGCCAGTAGTATAGGGCAGAACACCGGGGAGCTGTTTTTT. This sequence encodes CASSIGQNTGELFF. The chain uses TRBV19 and TRBJ2-2; D is uncertain. The CDR3 sequence is 14 residues long. The V end was cut by 1 base, the J end by 1 base, with 4 bases between. Germline lookup yields CDR1 LNHDA and CDR2 SQIVND (reference sequence).

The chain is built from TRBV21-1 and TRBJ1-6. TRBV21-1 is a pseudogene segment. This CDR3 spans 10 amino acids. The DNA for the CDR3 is TGTGCCCCTGGGGGGTCACCCCTCCACTTT. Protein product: CAPGGSPLHF.

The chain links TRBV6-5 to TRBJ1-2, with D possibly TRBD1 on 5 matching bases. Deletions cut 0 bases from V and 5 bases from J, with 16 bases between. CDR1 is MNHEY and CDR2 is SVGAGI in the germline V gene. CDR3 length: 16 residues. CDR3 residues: CASSYSRQNGMYGYTF. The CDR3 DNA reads TGTGCCAGCAGTTACTCTAGACAGAATGGAATGTATGGCTACACCTTC.

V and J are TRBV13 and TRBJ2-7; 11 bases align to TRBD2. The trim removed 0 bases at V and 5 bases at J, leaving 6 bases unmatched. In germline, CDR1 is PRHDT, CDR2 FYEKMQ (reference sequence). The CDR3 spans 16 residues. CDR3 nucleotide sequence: TGTGCCAGCAGCTTAGGGATAGCGGGAGGGCGCCACGAGCAGTACTTC. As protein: CASSLGIAGGRHEQYF.

DNA of the CDR3: TGTGCCATCTCGGGACAGGCGACAACTAATGAAAAACTGTTTTTT. It codes for CAISGQATTNEKLFF. The chain links TRBV10-3 to TRBJ1-4, with 8 bases matching TRBD1. In germline, CDR1 is ENHRY, CDR2 SYGVKD. V trimming: 8 bases; J trimming: 0 bases; junction bases outside the gene matches: 5. The CDR3 consists of 15 residues.

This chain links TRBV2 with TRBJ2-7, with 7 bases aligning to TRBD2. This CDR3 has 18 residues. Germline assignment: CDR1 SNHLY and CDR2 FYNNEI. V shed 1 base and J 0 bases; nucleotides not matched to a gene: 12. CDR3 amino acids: CASSEVLPGTTPSYEQYF. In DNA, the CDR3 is TGTGCCAGCAGTGAAGTTCTACCCGGGACTACACCCTCCTACGAGCAGTACTTC.

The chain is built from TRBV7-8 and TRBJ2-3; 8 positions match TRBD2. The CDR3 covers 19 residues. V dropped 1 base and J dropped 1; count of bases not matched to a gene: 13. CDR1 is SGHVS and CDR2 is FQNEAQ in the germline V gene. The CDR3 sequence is CASSLVRLSGKIGTDTQYF. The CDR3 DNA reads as TGTGCCAGCAGCTTAGTCCGCCTTAGCGGGAAAATCGGCACAGATACGCAGTATTTT.

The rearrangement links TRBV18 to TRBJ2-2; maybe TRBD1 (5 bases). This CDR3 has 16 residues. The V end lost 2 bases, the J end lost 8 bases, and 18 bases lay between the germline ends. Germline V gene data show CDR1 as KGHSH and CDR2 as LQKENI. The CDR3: CASSPSLDSAAGELFF. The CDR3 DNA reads TGTGCCAGCTCACCAAGTCTAGACAGCGCGGCGGGGGAGCTGTTTTTT. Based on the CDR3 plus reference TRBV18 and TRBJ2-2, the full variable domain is NAGVMQNPRHLVRRRGQEARLRCSPMKGHSHVYWYRQLPEEGLKFMVYLQKENIIDESGMPKERFSAEFPKEGPSILRIQQVVRGDSAAYFCASSPSLDSAAGELFFGEGSRLTVL.

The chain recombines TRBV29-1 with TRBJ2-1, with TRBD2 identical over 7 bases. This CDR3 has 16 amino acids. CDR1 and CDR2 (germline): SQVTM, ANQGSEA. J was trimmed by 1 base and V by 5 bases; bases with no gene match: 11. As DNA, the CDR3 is TGCAGCGTTATAAACAAACTAGCGAGGTCCTACAATGAGCAGTTCTTC. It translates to CSVINKLARSYNEQFF.

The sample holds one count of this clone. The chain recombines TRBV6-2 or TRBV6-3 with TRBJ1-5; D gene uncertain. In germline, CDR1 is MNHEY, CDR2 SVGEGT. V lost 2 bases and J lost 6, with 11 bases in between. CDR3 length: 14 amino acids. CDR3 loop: CASSYLEFGQPQHF. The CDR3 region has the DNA TGTGCCAGCAGTTACCTGGAGTTCGGTCAGCCCCAGCATTTT.

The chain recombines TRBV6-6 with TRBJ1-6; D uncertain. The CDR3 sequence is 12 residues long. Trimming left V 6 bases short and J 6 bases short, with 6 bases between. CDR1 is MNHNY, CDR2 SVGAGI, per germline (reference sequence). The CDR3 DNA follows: TGTGCCAGCAGATTAATTAATTCACCCCTCCACTTT. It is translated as CASRLINSPLHF.

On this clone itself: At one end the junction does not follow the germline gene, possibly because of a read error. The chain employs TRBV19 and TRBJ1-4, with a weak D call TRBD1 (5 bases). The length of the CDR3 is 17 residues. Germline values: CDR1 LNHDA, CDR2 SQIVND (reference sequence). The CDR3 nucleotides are TGTGCCAGTAGCATAGGGGATTTGAATCAGGGAGGTGAAAAACTGTTTTTT. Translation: CASSIGDLNQGGEKLFF.

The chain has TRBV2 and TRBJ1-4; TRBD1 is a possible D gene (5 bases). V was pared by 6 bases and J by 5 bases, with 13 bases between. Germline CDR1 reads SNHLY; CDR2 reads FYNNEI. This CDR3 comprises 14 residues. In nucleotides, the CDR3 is TGTGCCAGCAGGGAACAGGCCCTAAATGAAAAACTGTTTTTT. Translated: CASREQALNEKLFF.